A selection of T cell receptor beta chains follows, all from one sample in a study of radiotherapy plus CTLA-4 blockade in lung cancer. Sequencing was performed with immunoSEQ multiplex PCR; in TCRdb, only in-frame clones are kept and a portion is missing. Among 110,000 or so clones listed, about 77% were seen once. The source was peripheral blood, collected from a patient treated with radiotherapy plus ipilimumab. These receptors were obtained from a human donor with non-small cell lung cancer who had a partial response to radiotherapy plus ipilimumab. CDR3s include the opening cysteine and the closing phenylalanine or tryptophan. The D gene is left open where the match is weak. Clone size is stated in some rows and not others, as once, few, many or a class when expanded.

>.|TRBV27|TRBD2|18|TRBJ2-1
TGTGCCAGCAGTTTTGGGACTAGCGGGAGGGCCAGATACAATGAGCAGTTCTTC
CASSFGTSGRARYNEQFF
>.|TRBV7-3|TRBD2|13|TRBJ2-1
TGTGCCAGCAGCTTATGGGCGACTAGCGAGCAGTTCTTC
CASSLWATSEQFF
>.|TRBV27|TRBD2|17|TRBJ2-1
TGTGCCAGCAGACCTGGGACTAGCGGGAGCCCCTACAATGAGCAGTTCTTC
CASRPGTSGSPYNEQFF
>.|TRBV12-2|.|16|TRBJ2-2
TGTGCAAGTCGCTTCTGGACTAGCGGCGACACCGGGGAGCTGTTTTTT
CASRFWTSGDTGELFF
>.|TRBV5-5|.|13|TRBJ1-2
TGTGCCAGCAGTGTTGGACAGTCCTATGGCTACACCTTC
CASSVGQSYGYTF
>.|TRBV4-1|.|15|TRBJ1-5
TGCGCCAGCAGCCAAGACGGGCAGGGCCGTCAGCCCCAGCATTTT
CASSQDGQGRQPQHF
>.|TRBV28|TRBD2|15|TRBJ2-1
TGTGCCAGCAGTTTACTAGCGGGAGAGGGGAATGAGCAGTTCTTC
CASSLLAGEGNEQFF
>.|TRBV14|TRBD1|18|TRBJ2-6
TGTGCCAGCCACCGGGGACAGTCCCTTAGCTCTGGGGCCAACGTCCTGACTTTC
CASHRGQSLSSGANVLTF
>few|TRBV28|.|12|TRBJ1-1
TGTGCCAGCAGTTCTTACTCGGCCGGGGCTTTCTTT
CASSSYSAGAFF
>.|TRBV7-2|.|14|TRBJ1-2
TGTGCCAGCAGCTCAAACCCTGCGACTCCCGGCTACACCTTC
CASSSNPATPGYTF
>.|TRBV5-5|.|16|TRBJ1-4
TGTGCCAGCACCACCGGGGAGGGGAAGGCGAGTGAAAAACTGTTTTTT
CASTTGEGKASEKLFF
>.|TRBV27|.|11|TRBJ1-2
TGTGCCAGCAGTTCCCGCTATGGCTACACCTTC
CASSSRYGYTF
>few|TRBV7-8|TRBD2|20|TRBJ2-2
TGTGCCAGCAGCTTAGCGCGGTCCCTTCGACTAGCGGTATGGACCGGGGAGCTGTTTTTT
CASSLARSLRLAVWTGELFF
>.|TRBV6-6|TRBD1|15|TRBJ2-6
TGTGCCAGCAGTCGGACAGGCTCAGGGGCCAACGTCCTGACTTTC
CASSRTGSGANVLTF
>once|TRBV7-9|.|18|TRBJ2-3
TGTGCCAGCAGCTTAGCGGGGGCTAGCGGTTTTAGCACAGATACGCAGTATTTT
CASSLAGASGFSTDTQYF
>once|TRBV5-5|TRBD2|16|TRBJ2-3
TGTGCCAGCAGCCATCAAGCGGGAGGGCCCGCAGATACGCAGTATTTT
CASSHQAGGPADTQYF
>.|TRBV18|.|12|TRBJ2-3
TGTGCCAGCTCGCCCGTTAGAGATACGCAGTATTTT
CASSPVRDTQYF
>.|TRBV2|TRBD1|17|TRBJ2-7
TGTGCCAGCAGGCTTTCGGCCTTCGGACAGGGGGCCAACGAGCAGTACTTC
CASRLSAFGQGANEQYF
>.|TRBV27|TRBD2|21|TRBJ2-2
TGTGCCAGCAGTTTATTGAGGACGAGGACTAGCGGGAGGGCTGGCACCGGGGAGCTGTTTTTT
CASSLLRTRTSGRAGTGELFF
>.|TRBV9|TRBD2|16|TRBJ2-1
TGTGCCAGCAGCCTCCCCCCAGCGGGGGCCTACAATGAGCAGTTCTTC
CASSLPPAGAYNEQFF
>.|TRBV4-3|TRBD1|16|TRBJ1-2
TGCGCCAGCAGCCAAGAGGGGACAGGGCTGGGCTATGGCTACACCTTC
CASSQEGTGLGYGYTF
>few|TRBV19|TRBD1|14|TRBJ1-2
TGTGCCAGTAGATCCGGGACAGGGCCCTATGGCTACACCTTC
CASRSGTGPYGYTF
>.|TRBV6-4|.|16|TRBJ2-2
TGTGCCAGCAGTGACAGCAGGGGTAGCTTCGCCGGGGAGCTGTTTTTT
CASSDSRGSFAGELFF
>.|TRBV5-6|TRBD2|16|TRBJ2-5
TGTGCCAGCAGCCACCGACTAGCGGGAGTATCAGAGACCCAGTACTTC
CASSHRLAGVSETQYF
>few|TRBV11-3|TRBD1|15|TRBJ2-1
TGTGCCAGCAGCACCGGGACAGGGGACCACAATGAGCAGTTCTTC
CASSTGTGDHNEQFF
>.|TRBV10-3|TRBD1|16|TRBJ1-6
TGTGCCATCAGTGAGTCGCAGGGGGGATATAATTCACCCCTCCACTTT
CAISESQGGYNSPLHF
>.|TRBV7-9|.|15|TRBJ1-1
TGTGCCAGCAGCGGATATACAGGGCTGAACACTGAAGCTTTCTTT
CASSGYTGLNTEAFF
>.|TRBV11-2|TRBD1|17|TRBJ1-1
TGTGCCAGCAGCTACCGACCTACGGGACAGGGCGGTACTGAAGCTTTCTTT
CASSYRPTGQGGTEAFF
>.|TRBV19|.|16|TRBJ2-2
TGTGCCAGTAGTCCTAACGGACTCACGCCGGGCGGGGAGCTGTTTTTT
CASSPNGLTPGGELFF
>.|TRBV27|TRBD2|16|TRBJ2-1
TGTGCCAGCAGTTTACGGTCTAGCGGGAGTTACAATGAGCAGTTCTTC
CASSLRSSGSYNEQFF
>.|TRBV19|.|13|TRBJ2-3
TGTGCCAGTAGTATCGGTCTCACAGATACGCAGTATTTT
CASSIGLTDTQYF
>few|TRBV5-1|.|13|TRBJ1-3
TGCGCCAGCAGCCGGTTCGCTGGAAACACCATATATTTT
CASSRFAGNTIYF
>once|TRBV28|.|14|TRBJ1-1
TGTGCCAGCAGTTACGGAGGGGTGAACACTGAAGCTTTCTTT
CASSYGGVNTEAFF
>.|TRBV28|TRBD2|14|TRBJ2-4
TGTGCCAGCACCACCCGGGACTACGGGGGCATTCAGTACTTC
CASTTRDYGGIQYF
>.|TRBV15|.|14|TRBJ1-4
TGTGTTACAGCCTCTACTTCAACTAATGAAAAACTGTTTTTT
CVTASTSTNEKLFF
>few|TRBV28|.|14|TRBJ1-5
TGTGCCAGCAGTCCCCTCAGTGGCAATCAGCCCCAGCATTTT
CASSPLSGNQPQHF
>.|TRBV4-1|.|15|TRBJ1-2
TGCGCCAGCACCCCAAATTACGACAGGATCGATGGCTACACCTTC
CASTPNYDRIDGYTF
>.|TRBV19|.|15|TRBJ1-1
TGTGCCAGTAGTCCCCGGGACACATTGAACACTGAAGCTTTCTTT
CASSPRDTLNTEAFF
>.|TRBV11-2|TRBD2|16|TRBJ2-2
TGTGCCAGCATCTCTCTGCGGGAGGGCCACTCCGGGGAGCTGTTTTTT
CASISLREGHSGELFF
>.|TRBV6-1|.|15|TRBJ1-5
TGTGCCAGCAGGGGAATTAACAGGGATTTACGGCCCCAGCATTTT
CASRGINRDLRPQHF
>.|TRBV11-2|.|11|TRBJ2-5
TGTGCCAGCAGCTTACCCGGGACCCAGTACTTC
CASSLPGTQYF
>.|TRBV9|.|12|TRBJ1-5
TGTGCCAGCAGCGGGGGGGATCAGCCCCAGCATTTT
CASSGGDQPQHF
>.|TRBV2|TRBD2|13|TRBJ2-1
TGTGCCAGCACGGGAGGCGCCAACAATGAGCAGTTCTTC
CASTGGANNEQFF
>.|TRBV28|TRBD1|17|TRBJ2-5
TGTGCCAGCAGTTTAGGGCCGTCGGGACAGGGAGGTGAGACCCAGTACTTC
CASSLGPSGQGGETQYF
>.|TRBV5-4|.|16|TRBJ2-7
TGTGCCAGCAGCTTGGCCGGAGGATGGGGCTCCTACGAGCAGTACTTC
CASSLAGGWGSYEQYF
>.|TRBV5-1|TRBD1|15|TRBJ1-1
TGCGCCAGCAGCGGAAGCCAGGGACAGGGGACTGAAGCTTTCTTT
CASSGSQGQGTEAFF
>.|TRBV11-2|.|13|TRBJ1-5
TGTGCCAGCAGCCTACTTAGCAATCAGCCCCAGCATTTT
CASSLLSNQPQHF
>.|TRBV10-1|TRBD1|15|TRBJ1-2
TGCGCCAGCAGAGGGACAGGCCCCGGTTATCGGGGCTACACCTTC
CASRGTGPGYRGYTF